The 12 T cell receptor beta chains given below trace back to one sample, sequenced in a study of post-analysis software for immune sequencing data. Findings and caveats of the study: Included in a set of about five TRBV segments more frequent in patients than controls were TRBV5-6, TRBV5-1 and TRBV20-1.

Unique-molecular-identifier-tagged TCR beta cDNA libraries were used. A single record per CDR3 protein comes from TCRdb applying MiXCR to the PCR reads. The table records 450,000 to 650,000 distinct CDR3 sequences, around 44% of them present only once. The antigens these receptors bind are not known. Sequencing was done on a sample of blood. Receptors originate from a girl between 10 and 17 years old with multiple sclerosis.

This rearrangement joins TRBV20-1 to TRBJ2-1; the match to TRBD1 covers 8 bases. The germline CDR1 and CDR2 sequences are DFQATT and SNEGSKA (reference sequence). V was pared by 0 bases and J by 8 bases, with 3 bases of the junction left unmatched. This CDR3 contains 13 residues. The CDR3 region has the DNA TGCAGTGCTAGAGACAGGGGGCAGGATGAGCAGTTCTTC. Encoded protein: CSARDRGQDEQFF.

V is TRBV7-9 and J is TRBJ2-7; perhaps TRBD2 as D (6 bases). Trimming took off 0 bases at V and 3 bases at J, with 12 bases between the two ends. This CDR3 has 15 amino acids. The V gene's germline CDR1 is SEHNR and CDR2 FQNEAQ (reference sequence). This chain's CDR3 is CASSLAEGFNYEQYF. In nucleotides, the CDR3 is TGTGCCAGCAGCTTAGCGGAGGGATTTAACTACGAGCAGTACTTC.

In DNA form, the CDR3 reads TGTGCCAGCAGTTTAGGGCTCAGGACAATTCACGAGCAGTACTTC. Its translation is CASSLGLRTIHEQYF. The chain combines TRBV28 with TRBJ2-4; possible D gene TRBD1, 5 bases. The end of the DNA fits TRBJ2-7 better, so the J call may be wrong. The CDR3 has 15 amino acids. Germline CDR1 is MDHEN and CDR2 is SYDVKM.

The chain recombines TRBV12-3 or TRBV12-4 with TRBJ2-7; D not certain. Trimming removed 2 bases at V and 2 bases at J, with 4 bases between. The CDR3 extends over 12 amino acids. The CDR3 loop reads CASSLYAYEQYF. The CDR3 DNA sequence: TGTGCCAGCAGTTTATACGCCTACGAGCAGTACTTC.

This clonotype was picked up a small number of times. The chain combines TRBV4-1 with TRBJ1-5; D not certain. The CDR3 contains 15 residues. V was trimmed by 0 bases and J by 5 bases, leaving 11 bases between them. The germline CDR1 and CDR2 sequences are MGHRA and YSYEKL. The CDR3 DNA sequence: TGCGCCAGCAGCCAAGATGGGTTTCCCTATCAGCCCCAGCATTTT. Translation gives CASSQDGFPYQPQHF.

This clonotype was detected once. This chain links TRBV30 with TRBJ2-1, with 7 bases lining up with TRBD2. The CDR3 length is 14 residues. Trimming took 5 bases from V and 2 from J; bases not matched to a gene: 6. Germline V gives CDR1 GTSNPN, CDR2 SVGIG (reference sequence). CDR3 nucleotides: TGTGCCTGGGCGAGCGGGGTCACCTACAATGAGCAGTTCTTC. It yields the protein CAWASGVTYNEQFF.

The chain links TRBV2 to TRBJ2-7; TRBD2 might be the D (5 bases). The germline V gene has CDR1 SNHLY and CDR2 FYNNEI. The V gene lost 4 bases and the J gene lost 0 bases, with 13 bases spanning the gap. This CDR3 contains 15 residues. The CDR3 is CASSAERRSSYEQYF. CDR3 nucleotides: TGTGCCAGCAGTGCCGAGCGGAGGAGCTCCTACGAGCAGTACTTC.

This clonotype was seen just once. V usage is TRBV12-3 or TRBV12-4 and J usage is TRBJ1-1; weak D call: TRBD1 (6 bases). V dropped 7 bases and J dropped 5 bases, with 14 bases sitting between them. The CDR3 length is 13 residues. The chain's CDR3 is CASNLPGATEAFF. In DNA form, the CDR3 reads TGTGCCAGCAACCTACCGGGGGCAACTGAAGCTTTCTTT.

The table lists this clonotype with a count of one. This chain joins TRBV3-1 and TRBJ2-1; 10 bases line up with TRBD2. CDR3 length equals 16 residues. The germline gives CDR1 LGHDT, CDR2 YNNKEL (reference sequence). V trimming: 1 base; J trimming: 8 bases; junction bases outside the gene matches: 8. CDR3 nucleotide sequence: TGTGCCAGCAGCCAAGTTCGGCTAGCGGGAGATGATGAGCAGTTCTTC. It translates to CASSQVRLAGDDEQFF.

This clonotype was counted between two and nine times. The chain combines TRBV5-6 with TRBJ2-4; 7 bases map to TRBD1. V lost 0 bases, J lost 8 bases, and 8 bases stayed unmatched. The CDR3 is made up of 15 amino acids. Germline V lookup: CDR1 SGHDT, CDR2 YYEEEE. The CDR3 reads CASSLDPTGLDIQYF. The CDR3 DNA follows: TGTGCCAGCAGCTTGGACCCGACAGGGTTGGACATTCAGTACTTC.

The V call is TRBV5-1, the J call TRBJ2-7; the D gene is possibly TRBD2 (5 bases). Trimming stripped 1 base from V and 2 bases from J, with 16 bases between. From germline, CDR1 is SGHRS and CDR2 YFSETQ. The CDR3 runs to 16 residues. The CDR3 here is CASSLSMGVEAYEQYF. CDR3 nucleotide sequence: TGCGCCAGCAGCTTGAGTATGGGAGTGGAGGCCTACGAGCAGTACTTC.

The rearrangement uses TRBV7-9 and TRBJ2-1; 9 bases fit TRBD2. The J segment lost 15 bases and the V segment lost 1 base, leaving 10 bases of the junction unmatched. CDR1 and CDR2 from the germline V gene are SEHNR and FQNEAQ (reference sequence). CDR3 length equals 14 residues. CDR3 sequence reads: CASSLVDASGIAFF. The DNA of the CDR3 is TGTGCCAGCAGCTTAGTCGATGCTAGCGGGATAGCGTTCTTC. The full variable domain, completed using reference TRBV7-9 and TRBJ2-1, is DTGVSQNPRHKITKRGQNVTFRCDPISEHNRLYWYRQTLGQGPEFLTYFQNEAQLEKSRLLSDRFSAERPKGSFSTLEIQRTEQGDSAMYLCASSLVDASGIAFFGPGTRLTVL.